The rows below give T cell receptor beta chains drawn from one sample of a study of T cell repertoires in cytomegalovirus infection. TCRdb called the reads again in MiXCR, with one record for every CDR3 protein. The sample consists of around 200,000 distinct CDR3 sequences, 35% to 40% of them appearing once. Their recognized antigens are unknown. The material was CD8+ T cells from cultured PBMCs, obtained from culture after CMV antigen stimulation. Source of these receptors: a human donor in good health (CMV status not recorded). Some clones in this sample may be carry-over from other donors' samples. The CDR3 runs from the conserved cysteine through the conserved F or W. Fields, in order: V gene, J gene, clone size, D gene, CDR3 protein, CDR3 DNA. D genes are given only for firm matches. A clone size is listed for some rows: how often the clone was seen (once, few, many), or a class if it is expanded.

>TRBV6-2/TRBV6-3|TRBJ2-1|few|TRBD1
CASRGQHNEQFF
TGTGCCAGCAGGGGACAGCACAATGAGCAGTTCTTC
>TRBV7-9|TRBJ1-2|many|NA
CASRPSRTGGYTF
TGTGCCAGCAGACCCTCCCGGACGGGCGGCTACACCTTC
>TRBV30|TRBJ2-4|NA|NA
CAWSVLSEIAKNIQYF
TGTGCCTGGAGTGTATTGAGTGAGATAGCCAAAAACATTCAGTACTTC
>TRBV4-2|TRBJ2-3|NA|TRBD2
CASSQESSGRKADTQYF
TGTGCCAGCAGCCAAGAGAGTAGCGGGAGAAAAGCAGATACGCAGTATTTT
>TRBV6-1|TRBJ2-1|many|TRBD2
CASSERAGVYNEQFF
TGTGCCAGCAGTGAACGGGCGGGAGTTTACAATGAGCAGTTCTTC
>TRBV15|TRBJ2-2|few|TRBD2
CATSRDLLAGALNTGELFF
TGTGCCACCAGCAGAGATTTACTAGCGGGGGCCTTGAACACCGGGGAGCTGTTTTTT
>TRBV11-2|TRBJ1-2|few|TRBD1
CASSLKSGGLGYTF
TGTGCCAGCAGCTTAAAATCAGGGGGCCTAGGCTACACCTTC
>TRBV11-2|TRBJ1-6|NA|NA
CASTLNRRDNSPLHF
TGTGCCAGCACCCTAAACCGGCGAGATAATTCACCCCTCCACTTT
>TRBV4-2|TRBJ2-7|many|TRBD2
CASSPGLAGIFYEQYF
TGTGCCAGCAGCCCAGGACTAGCGGGGATCTTTTACGAGCAGTACTTC
>TRBV28|TRBJ2-3|NA|NA
CASSLPGVGPDTQYF
TGTGCCAGCAGCCTTCCTGGTGTCGGCCCAGATACGCAGTATTTT
>TRBV7-8|TRBJ2-1|few|TRBD2
CASSLNLDPGLADNEQFF
TGTGCCAGCAGCTTAAATCTGGACCCGGGACTAGCGGACAATGAGCAGTTCTTC
>TRBV29-1|TRBJ2-1|NA|TRBD1
CSAATGGSGNEQFF
TGCAGCGCAGCGACAGGGGGCTCAGGCAATGAGCAGTTCTTC
>TRBV6-1|TRBJ1-1|NA|NA
CASSDSPNTEAFF
TGTGCCTCCTCGGACAGCCCTAACACTGAAGCTTTCTTT
>TRBV13|TRBJ1-5|NA|NA
CASSPNGQPQHF
TGTGCCAGCAGCCCAAATGGTCAGCCCCAGCATTTT
>TRBV5-5|TRBJ2-2|NA|TRBD1
CASSLPGQGAPAVNTGELFF
TGTGCCAGCAGCTTACCGGGGCAGGGGGCTCCGGCAGTAAACACCGGGGAGCTGTTTTTT